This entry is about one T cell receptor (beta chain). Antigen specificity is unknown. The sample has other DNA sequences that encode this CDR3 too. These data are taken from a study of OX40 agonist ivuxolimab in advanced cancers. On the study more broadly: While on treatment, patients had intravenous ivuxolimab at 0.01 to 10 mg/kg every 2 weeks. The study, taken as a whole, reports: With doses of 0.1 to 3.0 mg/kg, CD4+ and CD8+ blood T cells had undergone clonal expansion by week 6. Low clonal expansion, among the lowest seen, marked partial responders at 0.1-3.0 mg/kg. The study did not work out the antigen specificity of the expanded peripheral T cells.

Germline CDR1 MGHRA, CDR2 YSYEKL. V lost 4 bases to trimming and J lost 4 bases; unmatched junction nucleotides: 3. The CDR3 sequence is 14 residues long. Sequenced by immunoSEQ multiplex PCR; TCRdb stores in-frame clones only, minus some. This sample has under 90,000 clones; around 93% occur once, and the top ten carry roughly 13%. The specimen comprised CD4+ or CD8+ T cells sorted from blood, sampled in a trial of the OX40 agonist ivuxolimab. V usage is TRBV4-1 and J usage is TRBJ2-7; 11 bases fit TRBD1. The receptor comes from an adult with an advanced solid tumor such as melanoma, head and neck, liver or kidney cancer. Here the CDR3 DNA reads TGCGCCAGCAGCCCCGGACAGGGGGCATACGAGCAGTACTTC. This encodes CASSPGQGAYEQYF.